This T cell receptor (beta chain) originates from a study of OX40 agonist ivuxolimab in advanced cancers. Background on the study: Patients were given ivuxolimab, an antibody that agonizes OX40 (CD134). Patients were about 83% male with ages about 20 to 79, mean around 58.

The timepoints at which blood was sampled were baseline, cycle 4 day 1, and cycle 7 day 1. The ends were cut back, 2 bases at V and 1 base at J, with 5 bases in the middle. Germline CDR1 is MNHEY and CDR2 is SVGAGI. The CDR3 is made up of 13 amino acids. Generated by immunoSEQ multiplex PCR, the TCRdb table keeps only in-frame clones and is missing some. The table includes tens of thousands of clones, approximately 80% detected once. The rearrangement joins TRBV6-5 to TRBJ1-1, with D possibly matching TRBD1 (5 bases). The source is an adult with an advanced solid tumor such as melanoma, head and neck, liver or kidney cancer. The source was CD4+ or CD8+ T cells sorted from blood, collected in a trial of the OX40 agonist ivuxolimab. CDR3 DNA: TGTGCCAGCAGTTACGACAGGAACACTGAAGCTTTCTTT. Protein sequence: CASSYDRNTEAFF.